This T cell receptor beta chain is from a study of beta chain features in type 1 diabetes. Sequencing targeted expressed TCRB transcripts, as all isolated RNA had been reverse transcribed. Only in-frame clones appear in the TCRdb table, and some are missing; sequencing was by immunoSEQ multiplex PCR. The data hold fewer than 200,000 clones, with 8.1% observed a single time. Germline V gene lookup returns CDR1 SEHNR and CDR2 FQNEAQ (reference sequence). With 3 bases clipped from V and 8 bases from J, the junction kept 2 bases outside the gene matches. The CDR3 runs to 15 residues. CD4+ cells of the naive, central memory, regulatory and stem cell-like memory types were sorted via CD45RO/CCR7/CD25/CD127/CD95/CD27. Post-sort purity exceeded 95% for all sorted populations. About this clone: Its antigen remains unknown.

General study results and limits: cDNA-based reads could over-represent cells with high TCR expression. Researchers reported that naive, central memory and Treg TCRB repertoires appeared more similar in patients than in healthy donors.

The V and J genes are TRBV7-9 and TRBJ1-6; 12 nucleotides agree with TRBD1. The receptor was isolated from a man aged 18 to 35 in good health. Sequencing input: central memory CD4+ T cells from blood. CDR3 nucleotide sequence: TGTGCCAGCAGCTTCGGGACAGGGGGCGATTCACCCCTCCACTTT. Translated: CASSFGTGGDSPLHF.